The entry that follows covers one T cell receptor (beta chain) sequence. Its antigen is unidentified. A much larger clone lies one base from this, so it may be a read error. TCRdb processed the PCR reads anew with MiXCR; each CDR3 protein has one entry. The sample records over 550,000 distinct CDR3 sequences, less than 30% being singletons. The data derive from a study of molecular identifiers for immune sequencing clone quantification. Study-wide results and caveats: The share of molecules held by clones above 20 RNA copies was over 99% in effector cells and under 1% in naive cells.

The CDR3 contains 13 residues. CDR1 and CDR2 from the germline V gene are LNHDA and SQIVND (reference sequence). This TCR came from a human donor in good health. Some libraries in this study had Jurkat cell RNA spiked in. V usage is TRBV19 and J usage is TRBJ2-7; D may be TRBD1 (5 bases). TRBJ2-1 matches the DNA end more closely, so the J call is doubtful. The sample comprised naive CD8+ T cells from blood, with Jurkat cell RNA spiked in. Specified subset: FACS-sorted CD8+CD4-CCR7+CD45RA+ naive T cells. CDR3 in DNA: TGTGCCAGTAGTTGGGGCGCCTTCTACGAGCAGTTCTTC. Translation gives CASSWGAFYEQFF.